What follows are 28 T cell receptor beta chains derived from one specimen sequenced in a study of blood T cell repertoires in COVID-19. TCRdb keeps only in-frame clones here, not all; method: immunoSEQ multiplex PCR. The sample has approximately 300,000 clones; approximately 88% are singletons. Sequenced input: PBMCs or T cells enriched from blood (not recorded which). Receptors were obtained from a man aged 55 to 70 who had recovered from COVID-19.

V and J are TRBV3-1 (or the pseudogene TRBV3-2) and TRBJ2-7; perhaps TRBD2 as D (5 bases). Trimming took 6 bases from V and 8 from J, leaving 14 bases between them. The length of the CDR3 is 12 residues. Germline V gene lookup returns CDR1 LGHDT and CDR2 YNNKEL (reference sequence). The CDR3 sequence: CASRVRGGQQYF. In DNA form, the CDR3 reads TGTGCCAGCAGGGTCCGGGGTGGGCAGCAGTACTTC.

The chain has TRBV28 and TRBJ1-2, with D possibly being TRBD1 (6 bases). The CDR3 consists of 16 residues. Looked up from germline, CDR1 is MDHEN and CDR2 is SYDVKM. Trimming stripped 5 bases from V and 8 bases from J, with 24 bases between. The CDR3 DNA reads TGTGCCAGCAGTGGGGGCCGGAGGCTGGGGGCGGACGGCTACACCTTC. Amino acids: CASSGGRRLGADGYTF.

The chain is built from TRBV6-2 or TRBV6-3 and TRBJ2-1; possibly TRBD1 for D (5 bases). Per germline, CDR1 MNHEY and CDR2 SVGEGT. The CDR3 runs 12 residues. V lost 6 bases and J 10 bases, leaving 13 bases between the germline ends. The CDR3 loop reads CASSRDRQEQFF. The CDR3 DNA follows: TGTGCCAGCAGCCGTGACAGACAAGAGCAGTTCTTC.

This clone was seen a single time. The rearrangement joins TRBV9 to TRBJ2-7, with TRBD1 matching over 8 bases. CDR1 is SGDLS and CDR2 is YYNGEE in the germline V gene. The CDR3 sequence is 14 residues long. The V and J ends lost 3 bases and 2 bases, in that order; junction bases with no gene match: 4. CDR3 sequence reads: CASSEQGVTYEQYF. CDR3 in DNA: TGTGCCAGCAGCGAACAGGGGGTTACCTACGAGCAGTACTTC.

The CDR3 DNA sequence: TGTGCCAGCAGCTTGGACAGCTACAATGAGCAGTTCTTC. Its protein product is CASSLDSYNEQFF. The V and J genes are TRBV6-2 or TRBV6-3 and TRBJ2-1; D might be TRBD1 (6 bases). CDR1 is MNHEY and CDR2 is SVGEGT in the germline V gene. The CDR3 is 13 amino acids. Between the trimmed V and J ends, which lost 6 bases and 3 bases, there was a span of 9 bases.

The chain uses TRBV9 and TRBJ2-1; the match to TRBD2 covers 8 bases. Trimming took 3 bases from V and 4 from J; bases not matched to a gene: 6. CDR1 and CDR2 (germline): SGDLS, YYNGEE. CDR3 length equals 15 residues. CDR3 region: CASSAALAVYNEQFF. The CDR3 bases are TGTGCCAGCAGCGCAGCACTAGCGGTATACAATGAGCAGTTCTTC.

The chain recombines TRBV18 with TRBJ1-5, with 7 bases matching TRBD1. Germline V gene data show CDR1 as KGHSH and CDR2 as LQKENI. Trimming at V came to 4 bases and at J to 4 bases, leaving 7 bases not matched to a gene. There are 15 residues in the CDR3. The CDR3 DNA sequence: TGTGCCAGCTCACTCCAGGGACAGTGGAATCAGCCCCAGCATTTT. Residues: CASSLQGQWNQPQHF.

The rearrangement joins TRBV7-2 to TRBJ2-3; D may be TRBD1 (5 bases). The CDR3 has 17 amino acids. The germline V and J ends were trimmed by 5 bases and 2 bases, with 20 bases remaining between them. In germline, CDR1 is SGHTA, CDR2 FQGNSA. The CDR3 DNA follows: TGTGCCAGCAGCAAGAATGGAAGGGTTGGGGCCACAGATACGCAGTATTTT. Amino acids: CASSKNGRVGATDTQYF.

The genes are TRBV6-5 and TRBJ2-3, with TRBD1 matching 8 bases. This CDR3 has 14 amino acids. CDR1 and CDR2 (germline): MNHEY, SVGAGI. The V gene end was trimmed by 2 bases and the J gene end by 6 bases; junction bases not matched to a gene: 4. DNA of the CDR3: TGTGCCAGCAGTTACCTGGACAGGGCGGATACGCAGTATTTT. Protein: CASSYLDRADTQYF.

The rearrangement links TRBV24-1 to TRBJ2-2, with D maybe TRBD1 (5 bases). V shed 3 bases and J shed 5 bases, with 6 bases lying between them. Germline CDR1 reads KGHDR; CDR2 reads SFDVKD. The CDR3 is 13 amino acids. The CDR3: CATSDRTTGELFF. In nucleotides, the CDR3 is TGTGCCACCAGTGATAGGACAACCGGGGAGCTGTTTTTT.

This chain connects TRBV27 to TRBJ1-4; 7 bases agree with TRBD1. CDR3 length: 14 amino acids. Per germline, CDR1 MNHEY and CDR2 SMNVEV (reference sequence). With 5 bases clipped from V and 3 bases from J, the junction kept 3 bases outside the gene matches. The CDR3 DNA reads TGTGCCAGCAGTCGGGACAGATCTAATGAAAAACTGTTTTTT. Translation: CASSRDRSNEKLFF.

V gene TRBV5-1 combines with J gene TRBJ2-7, with D possibly being TRBD2 (6 bases). CDR3 length: 15 amino acids. Germline V gene lookup returns CDR1 SGHRS and CDR2 YFSETQ. Trimming took off 0 bases at V and 3 bases at J, with 13 bases between the two ends. CDR3 sequence: CASSLAGGVGYEQYF. The CDR3, as DNA: TGCGCCAGCAGCTTGGCCGGGGGAGTAGGCTACGAGCAGTACTTC. The variable domain in full, completed from reference TRBV5-1 and TRBJ2-7, reads KAGVTQTPRYLIKTRGQQVTLSCSPISGHRSVSWYQQTPGQGLQFLFEYFSETQRNKGNFPGRFSGRQFSNSRSEMNVSTLELGDSALYLCASSLAGGVGYEQYFGPGTRLTVT.

J is TRBJ2-5 and V is TRBV3-1 (or the pseudogene TRBV3-2), with D hard to call. In germline, CDR1 is LGHDT, CDR2 YNNKEL (reference sequence). The CDR3 is 15 amino acids. V lost 6 bases and J lost 6, with 20 bases in between. The CDR3: CASRRNEDILKTQYF. The CDR3 nucleotides read TGTGCCAGCAGGCGGAATGAAGATATCTTGAAGACCCAGTACTTC.

The chain employs TRBV9 and TRBJ2-3; TRBD2 aligns across 11 bases. Germline-derived CDR1 and CDR2 are SGDLS and YYNGEE. Losses at the gene ends were 0 bases for V and 4 bases for J; bases not matched to a gene: 4. The CDR3 covers 16 residues. The DNA for the CDR3 is TGTGCCAGCAGCGTAGGGACTAGCGGGCTTCCAGATACGCAGTATTTT. The encoded protein is CASSVGTSGLPDTQYF.

In the case of this clone: Other DNA sequences of this sample code for an identical CDR3. The DNA of the CDR3 is TGTGCCAGCAGCTTGCAGGGGAACACCGGGGAGCTGTTTTTT. It is translated as CASSLQGNTGELFF. The rearrangement joins TRBV7-3 to TRBJ2-2, with D perhaps matching TRBD1 (5 bases). V gave up 3 bases and J gave up 1 base, with 6 bases separating them. The germline V gene encodes CDR1 SGHTA and CDR2 FQGTGA. CDR3 length: 14 residues.

The rearrangement joins TRBV6-5 to TRBJ1-1, with D perhaps TRBD1 (6 bases). CDR3 size: 15 residues. CDR1 MNHEY and CDR2 SVGAGI come from the germline V gene. V was shortened by 2 bases and J by 2 bases, with 12 bases between the two germline ends. In nucleotides, the CDR3 is TGTGCCAGCAGTTACCGGGAGGGGGGAAACACTGAAGCTTTCTTT. This sequence encodes CASSYREGGNTEAFF.

The V gene is TRBV11-2, the J gene TRBJ2-1; tentative D call: TRBD1 (6 bases). The CDR3 totals 14 residues. CDR1 and CDR2 from the germline V gene are SGHAT and FQNNGV. Deletions cut 1 base from V and 15 bases from J, with 19 bases between. As DNA, the CDR3 is TGTGCCAGCAGCTTAGCGGCAGGAAGGGGGAGACCGTTCTTC. This gives the protein CASSLAAGRGRPFF.

The gene calls are TRBV28 and TRBJ1-5; TRBD1 aligns across 7 bases. From germline, CDR1 is MDHEN and CDR2 SYDVKM. The CDR3 has 18 residues. After removal of 5 bases from V and 2 bases from J, the junction contained 15 bases not matched to a gene. CDR3 sequence reads: CASSNRLNVGTGNQPQHF. The CDR3 DNA reads TGTGCCAGCAGTAACCGACTTAACGTGGGGACAGGCAATCAGCCCCAGCATTTT.

The gene calls are TRBV6-5 and TRBJ1-2; no reliable D call. The germline V gene encodes CDR1 MNHEY and CDR2 SVGAGI. The CDR3 runs to 14 residues. V lost 2 bases to trimming and J lost 5 bases, with 12 bases between them. The CDR3 sequence is CASSYPGGLYGYTF. CDR3 nucleotide sequence: TGTGCCAGCAGTTACCCCGGAGGCCTTTATGGCTACACCTTC.

This chain uses TRBV7-3 with TRBJ2-1; 12 positions match TRBD2. The CDR3 totals 15 residues. Germline V gene sequence: CDR1 SGHTA, CDR2 FQGTGA. The trim removed 5 bases at V and 8 bases at J, leaving 7 bases unmatched. In DNA, the CDR3 is TGTGCCAGCAGCCAAGCTAGCGGGAGGGAGGATGAGCAGTTCTTC. Its protein is CASSQASGREDEQFF.

The chain carries TRBV5-8 and TRBJ1-4, with D perhaps TRBD1 (5 bases). V was shortened by 5 bases and J by 7 bases, with 18 bases between the two germline ends. From germline, CDR1 is SGHTS and CDR2 YDEGEE. This CDR3 comprises 15 residues. The CDR3 nucleotides are TGTGCCAGCAGTTGGGGGGGGACGATTGTTGAAAAACTGTTTTTT. Amino acid sequence: CASSWGGTIVEKLFF.

This chain's CDR3 is CASSRLAGGPGTDTQYF. CDR3 sequence (DNA): TGCGCCAGCAGCAGACTAGCGGGAGGGCCGGGCACAGATACGCAGTATTTT. The rearrangement joins TRBV5-1 to TRBJ2-3; TRBD2 matches 14 bases. This CDR3 has 17 amino acids. The germline CDR1 and CDR2 sequences are SGHRS and YFSETQ. V was clipped by 4 bases and J by 1 base; unmatched bases: 5.

V usage is TRBV5-1 and J usage is TRBJ1-2; D unclear. CDR3 size: 15 residues. CDR1 SGHRS and CDR2 YFSETQ come from the germline V gene. The V gene lost 4 bases and the J gene lost 6 bases, with 19 bases spanning the gap. Written as DNA, the CDR3 is TGCGCCAGCAGCCTCTCCCTGGGCCGGCGGGATGGCTACACCTTC. Its protein product is CASSLSLGRRDGYTF.

DNA for the CDR3: TGTGCCAGCAGCTTAATCACTACGAGGAAGAACGAGCAGTACTTC. Encoded protein: CASSLITTRKNEQYF. This chain uses TRBV5-6 with TRBJ2-7; D gene unclear. Germline lookup yields CDR1 SGHDT and CDR2 YYEEEE. This CDR3 region has 15 residues. Trimming took 2 bases from V and 5 from J, leaving 17 bases between them. Combining the CDR3 with reference TRBV5-6 and TRBJ2-7 gives the whole variable domain DAGVTQSPTHLIKTRGQQVTLRCSPKSGHDTVSWYQQALGQGPQFIFQYYEEEERQRGNFPDRFSGHQFPNYSSELNVNALLLGDSALYLCASSLITTRKNEQYFGPGTRLTVT.

The chain uses TRBV3-1 (or the pseudogene TRBV3-2) and TRBJ2-5, with 12 bases aligning to TRBD2. This CDR3 is built from 15 residues. Looked up from germline, CDR1 is LGHDT and CDR2 is YNNKEL (reference sequence). V lost 5 bases and J lost 5; bases outside the gene matches: 6. The CDR3 loop reads CASSFLAGGSETQYF. The CDR3 DNA is TGTGCCAGCAGCTTCCTAGCGGGAGGGTCGGAGACCCAGTACTTC.

This clone was detected a few times. The V call is TRBV27, the J call TRBJ1-2; maybe TRBD1 (6 bases). Trimming took 1 base from V and 4 from J, leaving 10 bases between them. Per the germline V gene, CDR1 is MNHEY and CDR2 is SMNVEV (reference sequence). The CDR3 consists of 14 residues. This chain's CDR3 is CASSLYTGSYGYTF. CDR3 nucleotide sequence: TGTGCCAGCAGTTTATATACAGGGAGCTATGGCTACACCTTC.

V gene TRBV29-1 combines with J gene TRBJ1-2, with D perhaps matching TRBD1 (5 bases). The CDR3 loop spans 12 amino acids. V dropped 6 bases and J dropped 4 bases, with 12 bases sitting between them. CDR1 is SQVTM, CDR2 ANQGSEA, per germline. The CDR3 nucleotides are TGCAGCGTCGTTGACAGCCTCTATGGCTACACCTTC. It translates to CSVVDSLYGYTF. Drawing the rest from reference TRBV29-1 and TRBJ1-2, the complete variable domain is SAVISQKPSRDICQRGTSLTIQCQVDSQVTMMFWYRQQPGQSLTLIATANQGSEATYESGFVIDKFPISRPNLTFSTLTVSNMSPEDSSIYLCSVVDSLYGYTFGSGTRLTVV.

The CDR3 region is CASSLSTGYSNQPQHF. The CDR3 DNA sequence: TGTGCCAGCAGCCTTTCGACAGGGTATAGCAATCAGCCCCAGCATTTT. The V gene is TRBV7-2, the J gene TRBJ1-5; 7 bases are shared with TRBD1. Germline V lookup: CDR1 SGHTA, CDR2 FQGNSA. Unmatched junction bases numbered 7, after V lost 5 bases and J lost 0 bases. CDR3 length: 16 amino acids.